These T cell receptor beta chains were read from a single sample in a study of Ad26.COV2.S vaccination and SARS-CoV-2 variants. Using immunoSEQ multiplex PCR, the repertoire was profiled, and TCRdb retains in-frame clones only, with some absent. This sample yields approximately 480,000 clones, of which roughly 85% are seen a single time; 9.5% to 15% belongs to the top ten. The sample consisted of peripheral blood, taken in a trial of Ad26.COV2.S vaccine versus placebo. All receptors derive from a person aged 18-60 years who received the Ad26.COV2.S COVID-19 vaccine or a placebo. The CDR3 runs from the conserved cysteine through the conserved F or W. D genes are given only for firm matches. Expanded clones get a size class; other rows say once, few or many, or leave the size out.

>TRBV11-2|.|TRBJ1-5|.
CASSLTFPGQPQHF
TGTGCCAGCAGCTTAACCTTCCCCGGTCAGCCCCAGCATTTT
>TRBV30|.|TRBJ2-2|.
CAWSVPGSELFF
TGTGCCTGGAGTGTACCAGGATCCGAGCTGTTTTTT
>TRBV4-2|.|TRBJ2-7|TRBD2
CASSQTGGLAGYEQYF
TGTGCCAGCAGCCAAACTGGGGGACTAGCGGGATACGAGCAGTACTTC
>TRBV4-3|.|TRBJ1-4|TRBD1
CASSRRQGEKLFF
TGCGCCAGCAGCCGCCGACAGGGGGAAAAACTGTTTTTT
>TRBV28|.|TRBJ1-2|.
CASTVGDYGYTF
TGTGCCAGTACGGTGGGAGACTATGGCTACACCTTC
>TRBV28|.|TRBJ2-6|.
CASSPEGSGANVLTF
TGTGCCAGCAGCCCTGAGGGGTCGGGGGCCAACGTCCTGACTTTC
>TRBV6-6|.|TRBJ1-6|TRBD1
CAGSLHPGQGSRPLHF
TGTGCCGGCAGCCTCCACCCGGGACAGGGGTCGCGACCCCTCCACTTT
>TRBV19|.|TRBJ2-4|.
CASSTQGPLGGNIQYF
TGTGCCAGTAGTACACAGGGGCCCCTGGGAGGGAACATTCAGTACTTC
>TRBV6-6|.|TRBJ2-1|.
CASSYQTHNEQFF
TGTGCCAGCAGTTACCAGACTCACAATGAGCAGTTCTTC
>TRBV9|.|TRBJ2-3|.
CASSVVSTDTQYF
TGTGCCAGCAGCGTAGTCTCAACAGATACGCAGTATTTT
>TRBV27|.|TRBJ2-5|.
CASRDGWRETQYF
TGTGCCAGCAGGGACGGGTGGCGGGAGACCCAGTACTTC
>TRBV7-3|.|TRBJ2-3|TRBD2
CASSSGLAGATQYF
TGTGCCAGCAGCTCGGGACTAGCGGGAGCTACGCAGTATTTT
>TRBV7-8|.|TRBJ1-2|TRBD1
CASSLTGVRGYTF
TGTGCCAGCAGCTTAACAGGGGTGCGTGGCTACACCTTC
>TRBV19|.|TRBJ2-2|.
CASMGRDTGELFF
TGTGCCAGTATGGGCCGAGACACCGGGGAGCTGTTTTTT
>TRBV6-6|few|TRBJ1-5|.
CASSTPPRPQHF
TGTGCCAGCAGTACTCCCCCTAGGCCCCAGCATTTT
>TRBV5-1|.|TRBJ2-7|TRBD1
CASSPAGTGIDEQYF
TGCGCCAGCAGCCCGGCCGGGACAGGGATCGACGAGCAGTACTTC
>TRBV11-2|.|TRBJ1-4|.
CASSPSREKLFF
TGTGCCAGCAGCCCCAGTCGGGAAAAACTGTTTTTT
>TRBV15|.|TRBJ1-2|.
CATSRPDSRGYGYTF
TGTGCCACCAGCAGACCCGACAGCAGGGGCTATGGCTACACCTTC
>TRBV21-1|.|TRBJ2-1|.
CASSKESYQYCSGGGYNEQFF
TGTGCCAGCAGCAAAGAGAGTTACCAATATTGTAGCGGAGGGGGTTACAATGAGCAGTTCTTC
>TRBV28|.|TRBJ1-1|TRBD1
CASSQGARITEAFF
TGTGCCAGCAGTCAGGGGGCGCGGATCACTGAAGCTTTCTTT
>TRBV6-5|.|TRBJ2-7|TRBD2
CASSQTGGLTYEQYF
TGTGCCAGCAGTCAGACGGGAGGATTGACCTACGAGCAGTACTTC
>TRBV19|.|TRBJ1-3|.
CASSMPGHSGNTIYF
TGTGCCAGTAGTATGCCCGGGCACTCTGGAAACACCATATATTTT
>TRBV11-3|.|TRBJ2-2|.
CASSAFRSGELFF
TGTGCCAGCAGCGCCTTCAGGTCCGGGGAGCTGTTTTTT
>TRBV29-1|.|TRBJ2-1|.
CSVGLTNNEQFF
TGCAGCGTCGGACTAACCAACAATGAGCAGTTCTTC
>TRBV4-2|.|TRBJ2-3|TRBD2
CASSQPSGPTDTQYF
TGTGCCAGCAGCCAACCTAGCGGACCCACAGATACGCAGTATTTT
>TRBV27|.|TRBJ1-4|.
CASSHRNEKLFF
TGTGCCAGCAGTCACAGAAATGAAAAACTGTTTTTT
>TRBV3-1/TRBV3-2|.|TRBJ1-5|.
CASSQGEAQHF
TGTGCCAGCAGCCAGGGAGAGGCCCAGCATTTT
>TRBV11-2|.|TRBJ2-7|.
CASSLGDYEQYF
TGTGCCAGCAGCTTAGGTGATTACGAGCAGTACTTC
>TRBV24-1|.|TRBJ2-3|TRBD2
CATSDPSGSGYTDTQYF
TGTGCCACCAGTGATCCGAGCGGGAGTGGATACACAGATACGCAGTATTTT
>TRBV27|.|TRBJ1-1|.
CASSLWSVRGRTTEAFF
TGTGCCAGCAGTTTATGGTCAGTTAGGGGGAGAACCACTGAAGCTTTCTTT
>TRBV29-1|once|TRBJ2-1|.
CSVVGSKNEQFF
TGCAGCGTGGTGGGTAGTAAGAATGAGCAGTTCTTC
>TRBV30|.|TRBJ1-6|TRBD1
CAWTGGVYPLHF
TGTGCCTGGACAGGGGGCGTATATCCCCTCCACTTT
>TRBV3-1/TRBV3-2|.|TRBJ1-6|.
CASSQQGPNSPLHF
TGTGCCAGCAGCCAACAGGGACCCAATTCACCCCTCCACTTT
>TRBV2|few|TRBJ1-5|TRBD1
CASSEAKRQGSQPQHF
TGTGCCAGCAGTGAAGCAAAACGACAGGGGTCTCAGCCCCAGCATTTT
>TRBV28|.|TRBJ2-2|.
CASVTAGRELFF
TGTGCCAGCGTAACAGCCGGCCGGGAGCTGTTTTTT
>TRBV18|.|TRBJ2-2|.
CASSGVPNTGELFF
TGTGCCAGCTCAGGCGTACCTAACACCGGGGAGCTGTTTTTT
>TRBV6-2/TRBV6-3|.|TRBJ2-5|.
CASSRGTQETQYF
TGTGCCAGCAGCCGGGGTACCCAAGAGACCCAGTACTTC
>TRBV29-1|.|TRBJ1-1|.
CSVVGGAVAFF
TGCAGCGTTGTGGGGGGGGCTGTAGCTTTCTTT
>TRBV11-1|.|TRBJ1-2|.
CASSRPGSGDGYTF
TGTGCCAGCAGCCGCCCGGGGTCGGGGGATGGCTACACCTTC
>TRBV5-3|.|TRBJ2-1|.
CARSQNTTYNEQFF
TGTGCCAGAAGCCAAAACACTACGTACAATGAGCAGTTCTTC
>TRBV30|.|TRBJ1-1|.
CAWSWQGPTEAFF
TGTGCCTGGAGTTGGCAGGGGCCCACTGAAGCTTTCTTT
>TRBV15|.|TRBJ2-2|.
CATSRGWGEAGELFF
TGTGCCACCAGCAGAGGCTGGGGAGAGGCCGGGGAGCTGTTTTTT
>TRBV19|.|TRBJ1-4|.
CASSMGSQLPNEKLFF
TGTGCCAGTAGTATGGGATCGCAGCTTCCAAATGAAAAACTGTTTTTT
>TRBV2|.|TRBJ1-5|TRBD1
CASSEEGQGLGAQHF
TGTGCCAGCAGTGAAGAGGGACAGGGGCTGGGGGCCCAGCATTTT
>TRBV29-1|.|TRBJ1-5|.
CSAGDSNQPQHF
TGCAGCGCCGGTGATAGCAATCAGCCCCAGCATTTT
>TRBV12-3/TRBV12-4|once|TRBJ2-7|.
CASSLRSKQYF
TGTGCCAGCAGCCTCCGGTCCAAGCAGTACTTC
>TRBV28|.|TRBJ1-1|.
CASSEAPNTEAFF
TGTGCCAGCAGTGAGGCCCCGAACACTGAAGCTTTCTTT
>TRBV2|.|TRBJ1-4|.
CASSDFEKLFF
TGTGCCAGCAGCGATTTTGAAAAACTGTTTTTT
>TRBV7-2|many|TRBJ1-3|.
CASSLDLGGYGNTIYF
TGTGCCAGCAGCTTAGATCTAGGGGGGTATGGAAACACCATATATTTT
>TRBV5-1|.|TRBJ1-5|.
CASSLAGYSNQPQHF
TGCGCCAGCAGCTTGGCCGGATATAGCAATCAGCCCCAGCATTTT
>TRBV3-1/TRBV3-2|.|TRBJ2-2|.
CASSQLPVPSAGELFF
TGTGCCAGCAGCCAGTTGCCAGTCCCCTCAGCCGGGGAGCTGTTTTTT
>TRBV6-4|.|TRBJ2-7|TRBD1
CASPDRSYEQYF
TGTGCCAGCCCGGACAGGTCCTACGAGCAGTACTTC